This entry is about one TCR beta chain. The antigen is unknown. Time point defined: persistent/refractory GD, antithyroid drugs over 5 years with positive TRAb. Extracted RNA from PBMCs served as the source of the TCR library. In Xi'an, China, an endocrinology department was the source of patients. The TCR beta library used iRepertoire HTBI primers with Arm-PCR amplification of CDR3. Each CDR3 protein is one row after TCRdb ran MiXCR on the multiplex PCR reads. The repertoire holds 350,000 to 500,000 distinct CDR3 sequences, with around 23% as singletons. This entry comes from a study of regulatory T cells in long-lasting Graves disease. V was clipped by 3 bases and J by 5 bases; unmatched bases: 10. Germline-derived CDR1 and CDR2 are DFQATT and SNEGSKA (reference sequence). The CDR3 length is 16 residues. Study-level points and caveats: With a small sample size, accuracy may have been reduced.

The sequences come from peripheral blood mononuclear cells (PBMCs), collected when the disease was refractory, from a patient treated with antithyroid drugs. The TCR was taken from a female donor with Graves disease. V and J are TRBV20-1 and TRBJ2-2, with 9 nucleotides matching TRBD1. DNA for the CDR3: TGCAGTGCTAGGTCCCCCGGGACAGGGAAAACCGGGGAGCTGTTTTTT. The encoded protein is CSARSPGTGKTGELFF.